The present entry profiles one T cell receptor (beta chain) with its context. Its matching antigen is unknown. This sample stems from a study of CD8+CD57+ T cells in acquired aplastic anemia. About the research overall: Sorted CD4+ and CD8+ cells gave a mean 3.2 ug DNA, range roughly 0.19 to 30 ug. CD4+ reads averaged approximately 11 million in healthy donors.

Study-level results: There were 25 to 35 CD8+ CDR3 sequences that occurred in both patients and controls. Patients and controls were not found to differ significantly in CD8+ Simpson's diversity.

The CDR3 is 15 amino acids. The V end was cut by 7 bases, the J end by 2 bases, with 15 bases between. Germline loops: CDR1 SNHLY, CDR2 FYNNEI. Genomic DNA provided the template from which TCR beta VDJ and CDR3 profiles were obtained. One entry per CDR3 protein results from TCRdb running MiXCR on the reads. The profile shows 150,000 or so distinct CDR3 sequences, 55% to 80% of them singletons. This sequence originates from a human donor in good health. The rearrangement uses TRBV2 and TRBJ1-5, with D hard to call. The sequenced sample was sorted CD4+, CD8+, or CD8+CD57+ T cells (not recorded which) from PBMCs. In DNA, the CDR3 is TGTGCCAGCAACTTTCAGGCAGGAGGCAATCAGCCCCAGCATTTT. This sequence encodes CASNFQAGGNQPQHF.